This is a list of T cell receptor beta chains from one sample in a study of tumor-infiltrating lymphocytes in primary liver carcinoma. TCRdb recomputed calls from the multiplex PCR reads with MiXCR, one row per CDR3 protein. In the table there are about 200,000 distinct CDR3 sequences, around three fifths of which are singletons. Sequences were obtained from peripheral blood. Every receptor here comes from a woman aged 60-70 years with primary liver carcinoma and hepatitis B virus infection. Each CDR3 is given with its conserved first and last residue. A D gene is named only where the DNA matches it firmly. Not all rows give a size; the values are once, few, many and, for expanded clones, a class.

v_gene	d_gene	abundance	j_gene	CDR3aa	CDR3nt
TRBV11-2	NA	medium-sized	TRBJ2-3	CASSLRRGNTQYF	TGTGCCAGCAGCCTGCGACGGGGGAATACGCAGTATTTT
TRBV7-9	NA	once	TRBJ2-3	CASTPTGDQPQYF	TGTGCCAGCACCCCGACAGGAGATCAGCCCCAGTATTTT
TRBV5-1	NA	NA	TRBJ2-3	CASSPEGSQPQYF	TGCGCCAGCAGTCCAGAAGGTTCGCAGCCCCAGTATTTT
TRBV6-1	NA	few	TRBJ1-6	CASSPGQTAVF	TGTGCCAGCAGTCCCGGACAGACAGCGGTCTTT
TRBV6-5	TRBD1	NA	TRBJ1-5	CVSKIPGQGAMKPQHF	TGTGTCAGCAAGATACCGGGACAGGGGGCTATGAAGCCCCAGCATTTT
TRBV11-2	NA	NA	TRBJ2-1	CASSLGIPSYEQFF	TGTGCCAGCAGCTTAGGTATCCCTTCCTACGAGCAGTTCTTC
TRBV6-5	TRBD1	few	TRBJ1-2	CASSPHGGQAYGYTF	TGTGCCAGCAGTCCCCATGGGGGACAGGCCTATGGCTACACCTTC
TRBV6-5	NA	few	TRBJ1-5	CASSPDRDQPQHF	TGTGCCAGCAGCCCCGACCGGGATCAGCCCCAGCATTTT
TRBV6-1	NA	NA	TRBJ2-1	CTSSELGTEDNEQFF	TGTACCAGTAGTGAATTAGGGACGGAGGACAATGAGCAGTTCTTC
TRBV7-9	NA	NA	TRBJ2-7	CARRDWRCGEQYF	TGTGCCAGGAGGGACTGGAGGTGTGGCGAGCAGTACTTC
TRBV5-6	NA	NA	TRBJ2-1	CASNLRQYNEQFF	TGTGCGAGCAACTTGCGTCAGTACAATGAGCAGTTCTTC
TRBV6-6	TRBD1	NA	TRBJ1-1	CANSTGGTTETFF	TGTGCCAACAGCACAGGGGGGACTACTGAAACTTTCTTT
TRBV11-2	TRBD1	many	TRBJ2-7	CASSSGASTGTYEQYF	TGTGCCAGCAGCTCTGGAGCCTCGACAGGGACCTACGAGCAGTACTTC
TRBV6-2/TRBV6-3	TRBD1	NA	TRBJ2-7	CTSSYVTGAYKQYF	TGTACCAGCAGTTACGTGACAGGGGCCTACAAGCAGTACTTC
TRBV5-1	TRBD2	NA	TRBJ2-1	CASSTSGDSYNEQFF	TGCGCCAGCAGCACTAGCGGGGACTCCTACAATGAGCAGTTCTTC
TRBV6-6	NA	NA	TRBJ1-2	CAITRNYGYTF	TGTGCCATTACCAGAAACTATGGCTACACCTTC
TRBV11-1	NA	NA	TRBJ1-2	CASSRRGANYGRTF	TGTGCCAGCAGTCGCAGGGGTGCGAACTATGGCCGCACCTTC
TRBV21-1	NA	NA	TRBJ2-5	CADDDRLAGGPETHYF	TGTGCCGACGACGACCGGCTAGCGGGAGGGCCGGAGACCCATTACTTC
TRBV29-1	TRBD2	many	TRBJ2-7	CSVRTSGSVEQYF	TGCAGCGTGAGGACTAGCGGGAGTGTGGAGCAGTACTTC
TRBV11-3	NA	NA	TRBJ2-5	CASSSGPGETQYF	TGTGCCAGCAGCTCAGGTCCTGGCGAGACCCAGTACTTC
TRBV4-2	NA	NA	TRBJ2-2	CVSSPRSGGGSPGELSF	TGTGTCAGCAGCCCACGGAGTGGAGGGGGGTCCCCCGGGGAGCTGTCTTTT
TRBV5-1	TRBD1	NA	TRBJ2-2	CASSKGTGRTGELFF	TGCGCCAGCAGCAAAGGGACAGGGCGAACCGGGGAGCTGTTTTTT
TRBV29-1	NA	once	TRBJ2-2	CSVETRGIAGEVFF	TGCAGCGTTGAAACCAGGGGTATTGCCGGGGAGGTGTTTTTC
TRBV12-5	TRBD2	few	TRBJ2-3	CASGLVGGTTNTQYF	TGTGCTAGTGGTTTGGTGGGAGGGACCACAAATACGCAGTATTTT
TRBV6-1	TRBD1	NA	TRBJ2-4	CANSAYRDSPNIQYF	TGTGCCAACAGTGCCTACCGGGACAGCCCCAACATTCAGTACTTC
TRBV6-1	TRBD1	few	TRBJ1-5	CASSGGQYSNQPQHF	TGTGCCAGCAGTGGGGGACAGTATAGCAATCAGCCCCAGCATTTT
TRBV11-2	TRBD2	NA	TRBJ2-3	CAGSLFSGVGSTETQYF	TGTGCCGGCAGCTTATTTAGCGGGGTGGGCTCCACAGAAACGCAGTATTTT
TRBV4-1	NA	NA	TRBJ1-2	CSNSQDQWTESGGYTF	TGCTCCAACAGCCAAGATCAGTGGACAGAATCGGGTGGCTACACCTTC
TRBV5-6	NA	NA	TRBJ2-1	CASSTQIAAYNEQFF	TGTGCCAGCAGCACACAAATCGCGGCTTACAATGAGCAGTTCTTC
TRBV4-2	NA	NA	TRBJ2-7	CASSQDFRGTSFHEQYF	TGTGCCAGCAGCCAAGATTTTCGCGGGACGAGCTTCCACGAGCAGTACTTC
TRBV14	TRBD1	few	TRBJ2-3	CASSHPQGASGTDTQYF	TGTGCCAGCAGCCATCCTCAGGGGGCCAGCGGCACAGATACGCAGTATTTT
TRBV4-2	TRBD2	NA	TRBJ2-5	CASSQDGTTKEAQYF	TGTGCCAGCAGCCAAGACGGGACTACAAAAGAGGCCCAATACTTC